This T cell receptor beta chain was sequenced in a study of blood T cell repertoires in COVID-19. Study summary: Samples came from the United States, Italy and Spain, spanning acute and convalescent COVID-19.

Living in roughly 25 US areas, the participants were between roughly 18 and 89 years of age. Authors' data handling: For nucleated cells, counts were estimated from reference gene primer amplification. The table came from immunoSEQ multiplex PCR; TCRdb's copy has only in-frame clones and leaves some out. The V and J calls and clone size come from that table; D and trimming were worked out from the DNA. The sample includes around 170,000 clones, 84% of them seen just once. The sequence was obtained from a man aged 50-60 years who had recovered from COVID-19. The sequenced material came from PBMCs or T cells enriched from blood (not recorded which).

DNA for the CDR3: TGTGCCAGCAGCTTTGTCAGAAGCACAGATACGCAGTATTTT. This encodes CASSFVRSTDTQYF. The chain carries TRBV5-6 and TRBJ2-3; D is ambiguous. V lost 2 bases, J lost 0 bases, and 7 bases lay in between. The CDR3 runs 14 residues. CDR1 and CDR2 from the germline V gene are SGHDT and YYEEEE.